The T cell receptor beta chain described here comes from a study of shared clonotypes between healthy human individuals. General study findings and limits: Incomplete sequencing of sorted subsets was indicated by rarefaction despite large depth.

For this clone: As yet, its antigen is unknown. This specimen includes other DNA sequences encoding the same CDR3.

Sequencing used immunoSEQ multiplex PCR; TCRdb keeps in-frame clones, though not all of them. The table has 2 million to 3 million clones, approximately 92% seen once; the top ten hold around 0.15%. This TCR derives from a man between 18 and 29 years old in good health. Sequencing was carried out using naive CD4+ T cells sorted from blood. Subset noted: CD45RA+ positively selected.

DNA of the CDR3: TGTGCCAGCTCACCACCGATTAATGAAAAACTGTTTTTT. Translation gives CASSPPINEKLFF. The rearrangement links TRBV18 to TRBJ1-4; D call uncertain. The CDR3 contains 13 residues. Deletions cut 0 bases from V and 4 bases from J, with 3 bases between. Germline V gene data show CDR1 as KGHSH and CDR2 as LQKENI.